The 25 T cell receptor beta chains below come from one sample, sequenced in a study of cytomegalovirus exposure and HLA in healthy donors (dated 2017 in TCRdb). Library construction relied on the immunoSEQ multiplex PCR assay. For the multiplex PCR, a mixture combining 60 forward primers for TCR Vbeta segments and 13 reverse primers for TCR Jbeta segments was used. The clones in this table, taken by TCRdb from immuneACCESS, are in-frame only. Not every clone is retained; where verified, under half of the shortfall comes from an unresolved V gene, and the cause of the rest is unknown. This sample has about 100,000 clones in its table, and around 74% of those were observed once. Jointly, the top ten make up less than 9% of the sample. Sequencing was done on a sample of PBMCs. These receptors were taken from a man between 35 and 55 years old in good health and CMV-seropositive.

The V call is TRBV7-9, the J call TRBJ1-5, with D maybe TRBD1 (6 bases). The CDR3 runs 15 residues. CDR1 is SEHNR and CDR2 is FQNEAQ in the germline V gene (reference sequence). The ends were cut back, 5 bases at V and 0 bases at J, with 11 bases in the middle. This CDR3 reads CASSPRGNSNQPQHF. In nucleotides, the CDR3 is TGTGCCAGCAGCCCGAGGGGGAATAGCAATCAGCCCCAGCATTTT.

DNA for the CDR3: TGTGCCAGCAGGGATATTACCCGGGACAGGAACCAAGAGACCCAGTACTTC. Amino acid sequence: CASRDITRDRNQETQYF. This chain links TRBV2 with TRBJ2-5, with TRBD1 matching 8 bases. Germline-derived CDR1 and CDR2 are SNHLY and FYNNEI. The CDR3 runs to 17 residues. The ends lost 6 bases at V and 0 bases at J; junction bases unmatched: 12.

This chain links TRBV4-2 with TRBJ2-7, with TRBD1 matching 10 bases. The CDR3 totals 15 residues. V shed 3 bases, J shed 7 bases, and the junction held 9 bases outside the gene matches. In germline, CDR1 is LGHNA, CDR2 YNFKEQ. CDR3 residues: CASSHSGTGDGEQYF. CDR3 DNA sequence: TGTGCCAGCAGCCATTCCGGGACAGGGGATGGTGAGCAGTACTTC.

The chain joins TRBV9 to TRBJ2-7; TRBD1 matches at 8 bases. V trimming: 4 bases; J trimming: 5 bases; junction bases outside the gene matches: 8. The CDR3 spans 14 residues. Germline loops: CDR1 SGDLS, CDR2 YYNGEE. This CDR3 reads CASSPRTGSHEQYF. For the CDR3, the DNA is TGTGCCAGCAGCCCGCGGACAGGGAGCCACGAGCAGTACTTC.

The J gene is TRBJ2-1, the V gene TRBV5-1; 12 bases agree with TRBD2. The CDR3 runs to 17 residues. The junction had 2 bases not matched to a gene; V was cut back by 0 bases and J by 1 base. Germline-derived CDR1 and CDR2 are SGHRS and YFSETQ. CDR3 in DNA: TGCGCCAGCAGCTTGGCTAGCGGGGGGGGGTCCTACAATGAGCAGTTCTTC. Translated: CASSLASGGGSYNEQFF.

This chain links TRBV29-1 with TRBJ2-2, with TRBD1 matching over 8 bases. In germline, CDR1 is SQVTM, CDR2 ANQGSEA. V was clipped by 2 bases and J by 5 bases; unmatched bases: 7. The CDR3 runs 15 residues. This CDR3 is CSVERAGGSTGELFF. CDR3 sequence (DNA): TGCAGCGTTGAACGGGCAGGGGGCAGTACCGGGGAGCTGTTTTTT.

This clone is a singleton in its sample. The chain employs TRBV11-2 and TRBJ2-2; tentative D call: TRBD1 (5 bases). The CDR3 is made up of 17 amino acids. Germline lookup yields CDR1 SGHAT and CDR2 FQNNGV. The V gene lost 5 bases and the J gene lost 1 base, with 17 bases spanning the gap. The CDR3: CASSTPPGKVNTGELFF. The CDR3 DNA reads TGTGCCAGCAGCACACCTCCAGGGAAGGTGAACACCGGGGAGCTGTTTTTT.

The V gene is TRBV15, the J gene TRBJ2-7; maybe TRBD2 (6 bases). V was shortened by 0 bases and J by 1 base, with 13 bases between the two germline ends. CDR3 length: 16 residues. Germline-derived CDR1 and CDR2 are LNHNV and YYDKDF (reference sequence). Here the CDR3 DNA reads TGTGCCACCAGCAGAGATAGGTTGGGAGGATCCTACGAGCAGTACTTC. Its protein is CATSRDRLGGSYEQYF.

This sequence joins TRBV29-1 and TRBJ2-7, with 7 bases identical to TRBD1. The germline gives CDR1 SQVTM, CDR2 ANQGSEA. V lost 7 bases and J lost 2; bases outside the gene matches: 8. This CDR3 has 13 residues. The DNA for the CDR3 is TGCAGCGCTTCCGGGACAGAAGCCTACGAGCAGTACTTC. Amino acids: CSASGTEAYEQYF.

This clone qualifies as medium-sized (0.01 to 0.1%). The chain is built from TRBV15 and TRBJ2-7; weak D call: TRBD2 (5 bases). CDR1 is LNHNV, CDR2 YYDKDF, per germline (reference sequence). Trimming shortened V by 2 bases and J by 6 bases, and 8 bases separated the two germline ends. The CDR3 sequence is 12 residues long. CDR3 protein: CATSRIGGEQYF. CDR3 coding DNA: TGTGCCACCAGCAGAATCGGAGGCGAGCAGTACTTC.

This chain connects TRBV6-1 to TRBJ1-2; 10 positions agree with TRBD1. This CDR3 region has 15 residues. CDR1 is MNHNS, CDR2 SASEGT, per germline. V was clipped by 1 base and J by 5 bases; unmatched bases: 4. CDR3 nucleotide sequence: TGTGCCAGCAGTGAAGGACAGGGGGCTGGTTATGGCTACACCTTC. Its translation is CASSEGQGAGYGYTF.

The chain is built from TRBV10-3 and TRBJ2-2, with TRBD2 identical over 13 bases. V lost 2 bases and J lost 3; bases outside the gene matches: 3. The CDR3 runs to 17 residues. CDR1 and CDR2 from the germline V gene are ENHRY and SYGVKD. The DNA of the CDR3 is TGTGCCATCAGTGAGAGACTAGCGGGAGGTGACACCGGGGAGCTGTTTTTT. This encodes CAISERLAGGDTGELFF.

This clone has more than one count but fewer than ten. J is TRBJ1-3 and V is TRBV6-5; 7 positions match TRBD1. Germline CDR1 is MNHEY and CDR2 is SVGAGI. This CDR3 is 14 amino acids long. V was pared by 0 bases and J by 7 bases, with 3 bases of the junction left unmatched. The CDR3 DNA reads as TGTGCCAGCAGTTACTCCCCAGGGGGGAACACCATATATTTT. Translating gives CASSYSPGGNTIYF.

The chain couples TRBV6-1 to TRBJ2-7; 14 bases are shared with TRBD2. The germline V gene has CDR1 MNHNS and CDR2 SASEGT. This CDR3 has 16 amino acids. The junction had 8 bases not matched to a gene; V was cut back by 3 bases and J by 7 bases. The CDR3 protein is CASSDGGLAGAWEQYF. The DNA for the CDR3 is TGTGCCAGCAGTGATGGGGGACTAGCGGGAGCGTGGGAGCAGTACTTC.

The chain combines TRBV5-1 with TRBJ1-4, with 7 bases that match TRBD1. The CDR3 sequence is 13 residues long. CDR1 SGHRS and CDR2 YFSETQ come from the germline V gene. The J segment lost 6 bases and the V segment lost 6 bases, leaving 5 bases of the junction unmatched. Here the CDR3 reads CASKKGADEKLFF. The CDR3 DNA is TGCGCCAGCAAGAAGGGGGCTGATGAAAAACTGTTTTTT.

This rearrangement joins TRBV5-1 to TRBJ2-5, with 10 bases matching TRBD2. TRBJ2-7 explains the end of the DNA better; the J call may be wrong. Per germline, CDR1 SGHRS and CDR2 YFSETQ. CDR3 length: 15 amino acids. For the CDR3, the DNA is TGCGCCAGCAGCCTGGGGACTAGCGACTCCTACGAGCAGTACTTC. Translated: CASSLGTSDSYEQYF.

The chain uses TRBV18 and TRBJ2-2; D is uncertain. CDR1 and CDR2 from the germline V gene are KGHSH and LQKENI. The length of the CDR3 is 15 residues. V lost 3 bases and J 0 bases, leaving 8 bases between the germline ends. The chain's CDR3 is CASSPGQTNTGELFF. In DNA form, the CDR3 reads TGTGCCAGCTCACCGGGCCAGACGAACACCGGGGAGCTGTTTTTT.

V usage is TRBV2 and J usage is TRBJ1-2; possible D gene TRBD1, 6 bases. Looked up from germline, CDR1 is SNHLY and CDR2 is FYNNEI. Trimming took 4 bases from V and 6 from J, leaving 12 bases between them. The CDR3 extends over 13 amino acids. This CDR3 reads CASSVTGRDGYTF. CDR3 bases: TGTGCCAGCAGTGTGACAGGACGTGATGGCTACACCTTC.

The rearrangement joins TRBV9 to TRBJ2-2; TRBD2 aligns across 9 bases. The CDR3 sequence is 17 residues long. CDR1 is SGDLS and CDR2 is YYNGEE in the germline V gene. The junction had 9 bases not matched to a gene; V was cut back by 4 bases and J by 2 bases. The CDR3 is CASSNPRLADNTGELFF. CDR3 in DNA: TGTGCCAGCAGCAACCCCAGACTAGCGGACAACACCGGGGAGCTGTTTTTT.

V and J are TRBV6-1 and TRBJ2-5; 12 nucleotides line up with TRBD2. This CDR3 contains 14 residues. Trimming took 5 bases from V and 4 from J; bases not matched to a gene: 2. CDR1 is MNHNS and CDR2 is SASEGT in the germline V gene. The CDR3 DNA sequence: TGTGCCAGCAGTCCGGGACTAGCGGGAGAGACCCAGTACTTC. It translates to CASSPGLAGETQYF.

This clone was seen just once. V gene TRBV5-4 combines with J gene TRBJ2-7; the D gene is possibly TRBD2 (5 bases). This CDR3 has 15 residues. Germline loops: CDR1 SGHNT, CDR2 YYREEE (reference sequence). Trimming took 4 bases from V and 0 from J, leaving 14 bases between them. CDR3 DNA: TGTGCCAGCAGCGCCGGACTGGGGAACTCCTACGAGCAGTACTTC. This translates into CASSAGLGNSYEQYF.

This clone has a handful of counts. V and J are TRBV5-1 and TRBJ2-1; 9 bases fit TRBD1. From germline, CDR1 is SGHRS and CDR2 YFSETQ. CDR3 size: 15 residues. Germline trimming cut 3 bases from V and 6 bases from J; bases unmatched to any gene: 7. The CDR3 DNA reads as TGCGCCAGCAGCTCCAGACAGGGGGGGGCCAATGAGCAGTTCTTC. Protein product: CASSSRQGGANEQFF.

The chain recombines TRBV5-1 with TRBJ2-1; 7 bases agree with TRBD1. The germline CDR1 and CDR2 sequences are SGHRS and YFSETQ. The CDR3 has 15 residues. V shed 4 bases and J 6 bases; nucleotides not matched to a gene: 10. The CDR3 sequence: CASSTGQQSGNEQFF. The DNA for the CDR3 is TGCGCCAGCAGCACGGGACAGCAAAGCGGCAATGAGCAGTTCTTC.

The rearrangement links TRBV6-1 to TRBJ1-2; 11 bases match TRBD1. Per germline, CDR1 MNHNS and CDR2 SASEGT. Germline trimming cut 4 bases from V and 0 bases from J; bases unmatched to any gene: 1. The CDR3 covers 15 residues. CDR3 sequence: CASSAGQGANYGYTF. DNA of the CDR3: TGTGCCAGCAGTGCGGGACAGGGGGCTAACTATGGCTACACCTTC.

The DNA for the CDR3 is TGTGCCAGCAGTTTCCTCGACGGACTAAGCTCCTACAATGAGCAGTTCTTC. Residues: CASSFLDGLSSYNEQFF. This chain uses TRBV28 with TRBJ2-1, with D perhaps TRBD2 (6 bases). Germline V CDR1 and CDR2: MDHEN, SYDVKM. V lost 3 bases and J lost 0, with 15 bases in between. The CDR3 is made up of 17 amino acids.